The source of this T cell receptor (beta chain) is a study of shared clonotypes between healthy human individuals. Turning to the study itself: Three plates each covered CD4 naive and memory; CD8 naive two, CD8 memory one. General study results and limits: Clonotypes shared by all four donors outscored non-shared clonotypes in generation probability.

A word on this clone: Its specificity is unknown.

Trimming at V came to 10 bases and at J to 3 bases, leaving 4 bases not matched to a gene. Germline lookup yields CDR1 SGHAT and CDR2 FQNNGV. This CDR3 is built from 13 residues. In the study's own analysis: Filtering differed, since immunoSEQ gave only junction sequences and no quality scores. Repertoires were generated with immunoSEQ multiplex PCR, while TCRdb's copy carries only in-frame clones and drops some. The D gene and trimming were derived from the DNA, and the V and J assignments and clone size from that table. The sample has about 2.1 million clones; about 92% are singletons. The naive CD8 subset, CD45RO-negative cells positively selected for CCR7, excluded terminally differentiated effector memory CD45RA+ cells. Donors, without exception, were Caucasian adults residing in Nashville, Tennessee.

The chain combines TRBV11-2 with TRBJ2-1; 9 bases line up with TRBD2. The TCR comes from a man aged 18 to 29 in good health. Some clones in this sample may be carry-over from other donors' samples. Sequencing input: naive CD8+ T cells from PBMCs. In DNA form, the CDR3 reads TGTGCCACTTATAGCGGGAGCTACAATGAGCAGTTCTTC. It yields the protein CATYSGSYNEQFF. The full variable domain, in which reference TRBV11-2 and TRBJ2-1 provide the parts outside the CDR3, is EAGVAQSPRYKIIEKRQSVAFWCNPISGHATLYWYQQILGQGPKLLIQFQNNGVVDDSQLPKDRFSAERLKGVDSTLKIQPAKLEDSAVYLCATYSGSYNEQFFGPGTRLTVL.